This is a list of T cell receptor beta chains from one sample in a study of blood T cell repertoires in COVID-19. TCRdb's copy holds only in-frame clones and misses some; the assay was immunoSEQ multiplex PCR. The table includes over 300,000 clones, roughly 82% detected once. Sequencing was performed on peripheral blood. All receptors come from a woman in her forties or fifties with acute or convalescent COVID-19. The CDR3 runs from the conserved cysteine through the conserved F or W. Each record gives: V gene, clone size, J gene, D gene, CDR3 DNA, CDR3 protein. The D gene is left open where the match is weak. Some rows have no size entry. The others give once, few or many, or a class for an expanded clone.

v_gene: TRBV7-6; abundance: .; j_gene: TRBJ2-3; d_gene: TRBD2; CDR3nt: TGTGCCAGCAGCCTCCGTAGCGGGAGCTTCGGGGGCACAGATACGCAGTATTTT; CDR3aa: CASSLRSGSFGGTDTQYF
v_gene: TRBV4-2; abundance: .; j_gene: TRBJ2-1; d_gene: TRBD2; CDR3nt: TGTGCCAGCAGCCAAGAACCGGCTCCGGGACTAGCGGGAGACCCCTACAATGAGCAGTTCTTC; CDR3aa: CASSQEPAPGLAGDPYNEQFF
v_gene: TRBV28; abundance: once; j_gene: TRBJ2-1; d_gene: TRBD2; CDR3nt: TGTGCCAGCAGTGAACTAGCGGGATCAAGGGACAATGAGCAGTTCTTC; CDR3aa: CASSELAGSRDNEQFF
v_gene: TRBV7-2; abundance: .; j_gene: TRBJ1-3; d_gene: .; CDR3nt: TGTGCCAGCAGCGCTCTTCAGGGGCCGCGTGGAAACACCATATATTTT; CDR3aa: CASSALQGPRGNTIYF
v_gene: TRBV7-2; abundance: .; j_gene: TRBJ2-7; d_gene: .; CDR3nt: TGTGCCAGCAGCTTCACAGGACCCTACGAGCAGTACTTC; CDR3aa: CASSFTGPYEQYF
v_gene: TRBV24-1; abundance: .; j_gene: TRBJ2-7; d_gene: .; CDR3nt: TGTGCCACCAGTGATTTGAAAGCGGGTGAGGACTACGAGCAGTACTTC; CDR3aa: CATSDLKAGEDYEQYF
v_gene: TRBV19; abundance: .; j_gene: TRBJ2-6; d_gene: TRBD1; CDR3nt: TGTGCCACGCAGCAGGGACAGGGGAGCGGGGCCAACGTCCTGACTTTC; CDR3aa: CATQQGQGSGANVLTF
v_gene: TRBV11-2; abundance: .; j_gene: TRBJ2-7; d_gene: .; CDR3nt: TGTGCCAGCAGCCCGTTTTACGAGCAGTACTTC; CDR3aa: CASSPFYEQYF
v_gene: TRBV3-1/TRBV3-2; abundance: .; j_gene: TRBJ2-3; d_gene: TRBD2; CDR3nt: TGTGCCAGCAGCTTGACTAGCGGATTCACAGATACGCAGTATTTT; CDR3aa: CASSLTSGFTDTQYF
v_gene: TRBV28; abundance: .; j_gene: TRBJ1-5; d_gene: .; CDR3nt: TGTGCCAGCAGACGTTATGGACAATGGGGCAGGGGAGACAATCAGCCCCAGCATTTT; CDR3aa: CASRRYGQWGRGDNQPQHF
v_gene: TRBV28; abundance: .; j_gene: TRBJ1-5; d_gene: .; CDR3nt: TGTGCCAGCAGGGTAGGCAATCAGCCCCAGCATTTT; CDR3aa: CASRVGNQPQHF
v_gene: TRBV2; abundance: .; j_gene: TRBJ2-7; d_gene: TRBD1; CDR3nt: TGTGCCAGCAGTGGGACAGGCTACGAGCAGTACTTC; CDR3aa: CASSGTGYEQYF
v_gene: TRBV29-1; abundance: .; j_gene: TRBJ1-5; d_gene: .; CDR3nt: TGCAGCGCCCTTGGCGGGGGCAATCAGCCCCAGCATTTT; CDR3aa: CSALGGGNQPQHF